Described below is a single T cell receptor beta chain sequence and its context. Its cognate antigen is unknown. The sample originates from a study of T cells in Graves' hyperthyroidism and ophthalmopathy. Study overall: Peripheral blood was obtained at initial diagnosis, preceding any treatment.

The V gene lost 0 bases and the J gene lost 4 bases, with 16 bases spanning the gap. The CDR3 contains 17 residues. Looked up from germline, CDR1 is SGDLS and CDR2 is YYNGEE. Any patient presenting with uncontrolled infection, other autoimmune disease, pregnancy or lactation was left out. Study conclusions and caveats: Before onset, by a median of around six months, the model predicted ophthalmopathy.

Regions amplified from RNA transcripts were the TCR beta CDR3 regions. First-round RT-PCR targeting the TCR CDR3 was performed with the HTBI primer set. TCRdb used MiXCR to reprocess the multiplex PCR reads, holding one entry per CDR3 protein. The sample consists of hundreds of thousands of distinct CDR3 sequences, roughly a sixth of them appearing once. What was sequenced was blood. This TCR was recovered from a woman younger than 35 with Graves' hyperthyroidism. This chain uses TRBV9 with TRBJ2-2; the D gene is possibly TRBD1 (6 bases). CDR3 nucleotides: TGTGCCAGCAGCGTAGGAGGGACACCTTGGAGCACCGGGGAGCTGTTTTTT. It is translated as CASSVGGTPWSTGELFF.